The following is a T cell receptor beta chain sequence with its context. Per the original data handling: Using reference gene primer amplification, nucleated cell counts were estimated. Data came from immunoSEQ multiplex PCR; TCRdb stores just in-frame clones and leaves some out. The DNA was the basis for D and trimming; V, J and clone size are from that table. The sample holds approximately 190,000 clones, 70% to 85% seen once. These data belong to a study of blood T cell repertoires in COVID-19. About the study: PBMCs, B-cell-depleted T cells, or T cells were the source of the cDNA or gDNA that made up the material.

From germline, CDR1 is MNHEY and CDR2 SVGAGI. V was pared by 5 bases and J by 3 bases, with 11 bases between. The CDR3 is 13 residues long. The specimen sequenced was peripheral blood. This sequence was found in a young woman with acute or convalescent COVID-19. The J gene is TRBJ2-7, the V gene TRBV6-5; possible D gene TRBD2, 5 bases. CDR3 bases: TGTGCCAGCAGTCCCGAGGGCCTCTACGAGCAGTACTTC. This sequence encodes CASSPEGLYEQYF.